Presented here are 21 T cell receptor beta chains from one specimen sequenced in a study. In TCRdb, the 5' RACE reads were re-called with MiXCR into one record per CDR3 protein. The table includes roughly 4,900 distinct CDR3 sequences, roughly a third detected once. Sequencing used memory CD4+ T cells sorted from blood. Sample subset: memory CD4+ T cells, CD4+CD45RO+CD25-. These receptors originate from a female donor with breast cancer.

A word on this clonotype: Possible read error: a much larger clone is one base away. V and J are TRBV9 and TRBJ2-3, with 9 bases that match TRBD1. There are 15 residues in the CDR3. Per germline, CDR1 SGDLS and CDR2 YYNGEE. The CDR3 sequence is CASSVGGQGLDTQCF. The CDR3 DNA reads TGTGCCAGCAGCGTAGGAGGACAGGGGCTAGATACGCAGTGTTTT.

The chain carries TRBV5-1 and TRBJ1-3; D gene unclear. CDR3 length: 13 residues. From germline, CDR1 is SGHRS and CDR2 YFSETQ. V dropped 5 bases and J dropped 0 bases, with 6 bases sitting between them. CDR3 nucleotides: TGCGCCAGCAGGGAGGGCTCTGGAAACACCATATATTTT. Translated, it gives CASREGSGNTIYF. The full variable domain, with the rest looked up from reference TRBV5-1 and TRBJ1-3, is KAGVTQTPRYLIKTRGQQVTLSCSPISGHRSVSWYQQTPGQGLQFLFEYFSETQRNKGNFPGRFSGRQFSNSRSEMNVSTLELGDSALYLCASREGSGNTIYFGEGSWLTVV.

The chain links TRBV15 to TRBJ1-5; D remains unclear. Germline V gene data show CDR1 as LNHNV and CDR2 as YYDKDF (reference sequence). This CDR3 comprises 15 residues. The V and J ends lost 0 bases and 4 bases respectively, with 10 bases between them. The CDR3 DNA reads as TGTGCCACCAGCAGAGATCAAACAGAAAATCAGCCCCAGCATTTT. Translated: CATSRDQTENQPQHF.

This chain links TRBV7-3 with TRBJ2-1, with TRBD2 matching over 8 bases. This CDR3 has 15 amino acids. CDR1 and CDR2 from the germline V gene are SGHTA and FQGTGA. Germline trimming cut 7 bases from V and 4 bases from J; bases unmatched to any gene: 9. This CDR3 is CASNSLAAGYNEQFF. CDR3 DNA: TGTGCCAGCAACTCACTAGCGGCAGGATACAATGAGCAGTTCTTC.

By its share, this clonotype is medium-sized. The CDR3 DNA follows: TGCGCCAGCAGCCAAGCCGCGGGGGTAACTAATGAAAAACTGTTTTTT. Translation: CASSQAAGVTNEKLFF. The V call is TRBV4-1, the J call TRBJ1-4; the D gene is possibly TRBD1 (5 bases). Germline V lookup: CDR1 MGHRA, CDR2 YSYEKL. This CDR3 comprises 16 residues. V shed 1 base and J shed 1 base, with 10 bases lying between them.

The J gene is TRBJ2-7, the V gene TRBV19; D might be TRBD2 (5 bases). Germline CDR1 reads LNHDA; CDR2 reads SQIVND (reference sequence). V shed 1 base and J shed 7 bases, with 32 bases lying between them. This CDR3 is 20 amino acids long. CDR3 nucleotide sequence: TGTGCCAGTAGTATAGGTCGTCTCCGGCGCCCAACCTGGCGGGCGGGTGAGCAGTACTTC. It codes for CASSIGRLRRPTWRAGEQYF.

In its sample, this clonotype ranks as medium-sized. The chain uses TRBV20-1 and TRBJ1-5; D may be TRBD1 (6 bases). The CDR3 runs to 13 residues. The V end lost 7 bases, the J end lost 6 bases, and 16 bases lay between the germline ends. In germline, CDR1 is DFQATT, CDR2 SNEGSKA (reference sequence). The CDR3 DNA follows: TGCAGTGTTCGGGCCCAAGGGGGTCAGCCCCAGCATTTT. It is translated as CSVRAQGGQPQHF.

By its share, this clonotype is medium-sized (0.01 to 0.1%). The chain has TRBV29-1 and TRBJ1-5; 7 bases are shared with TRBD1. The CDR3 contains 12 residues. In germline, CDR1 is SQVTM, CDR2 ANQGSEA. J lost 2 bases, V lost 6 bases, and 1 base had no gene match. The CDR3 reads CSVGQGNQPQHF. CDR3 in DNA: TGCAGCGTAGGACAGGGCAATCAGCCCCAGCATTTT. The full variable domain, with the rest looked up from reference TRBV29-1 and TRBJ1-5, is SAVISQKPSRDICQRGTSLTIQCQVDSQVTMMFWYRQQPGQSLTLIATANQGSEATYESGFVIDKFPISRPNLTFSTLTVSNMSPEDSSIYLCSVGQGNQPQHFGDGTRLSIL.

Worth noting for this clonotype: The junction does not match germline at one end; this may be a read error. The chain couples TRBV6-2 or TRBV6-3 to TRBJ1-5; D unclear. The CDR3 is 14 residues long. In germline, CDR1 is MNHEY, CDR2 SVGEGT. The CDR3 region has the DNA TGTGCCACGACGGGGTTCGGTAGCAATCGGCCCCAGCACTTT. It specifies CATTGFGSNRPQHF.

V is TRBV6-1 and J is TRBJ2-1, with D perhaps matching TRBD1 (6 bases). The CDR3 runs to 12 residues. Germline V lookup: CDR1 MNHNS, CDR2 SASEGT. With 6 bases removed from V and 6 bases from J, the gap between germline ends came to 9 bases. CDR3 bases: TGTGCCAGCAGACCGGACAGCAATGAGCAGTTCTTC. Amino acids: CASRPDSNEQFF.

In its sample, this clonotype ranks as medium-sized (0.01 to 0.1%). The V gene is TRBV25-1, the J gene TRBJ2-1; 9 bases line up with TRBD2. The ends lost 3 bases at V and 6 bases at J; junction bases unmatched: 6. The germline gives CDR1 MGHDK, CDR2 SYGVNS. The CDR3 is made up of 15 amino acids. The CDR3 reads CASSESSGTGNEQFF. The CDR3 DNA is TGTGCCAGCAGTGAGTCTAGCGGGACGGGCAATGAGCAGTTCTTC.

The chain has TRBV7-3 and TRBJ1-1; no clear D gene. Germline V gene lookup returns CDR1 SGHTA and CDR2 FQGTGA. The CDR3 extends over 14 amino acids. Trimming shortened V by 5 bases and J by 5 bases, and 15 bases separated the two germline ends. This CDR3 is CASSTSAGLTEAFF. The CDR3 DNA follows: TGTGCCAGCAGCACGAGTGCCGGGTTGACTGAAGCTTTCTTT.

The chain carries TRBV2 and TRBJ1-1; D is perhaps TRBD1 (6 bases). This CDR3 region has 12 residues. Per germline, CDR1 SNHLY and CDR2 FYNNEI. As DNA, the CDR3 is TGTGCAGTCAGGGACACAGGCACTGAAGCTTTCTTT. Translated, it gives CAVRDTGTEAFF.

The sample holds a few counts of this clonotype. V and J are TRBV27 and TRBJ1-1, with 9 bases that match TRBD1. The CDR3 consists of 15 residues. CDR1 and CDR2 from the germline V gene are MNHEY and SMNVEV (reference sequence). Trimming removed 5 bases from V and 5 bases from J; junction bases left unmatched: 9. CDR3 DNA sequence: TGTGCCAGCAGTGCCAACAGGGGGCGCCGGACTGAAGCTTTCTTT. Amino acids: CASSANRGRRTEAFF.

The J gene is TRBJ2-5, the V gene TRBV5-1; maybe TRBD1 (6 bases). V lost 4 bases and J 5 bases, leaving 18 bases between the germline ends. The CDR3 is 15 amino acids. Germline lookup yields CDR1 SGHRS and CDR2 YFSETQ. The CDR3 bases are TGCGCCAGCAGCCGGAACGGACAGCCCACGGAGACCCAGTACTTC. Translated, it gives CASSRNGQPTETQYF.

This chain joins TRBV5-1 and TRBJ2-1; 7 bases align to TRBD1. Trimming removed 5 bases from V and 7 bases from J; junction bases left unmatched: 9. CDR1 and CDR2 (germline): SGHRS, YFSETQ. This CDR3 is built from 14 residues. As DNA, the CDR3 is TGCGCCAGCAGACCGGACAGGAGAAGAAATGAGCAGTTCTTC. As protein: CASRPDRRRNEQFF.

The table lists this clonotype with many counts. The chain combines TRBV7-9 with TRBJ1-1; the D is unclear. CDR1 and CDR2 from the germline V gene are SEHNR and FQNEAQ (reference sequence). V lost 1 base, J lost 7 bases, and 7 bases lay in between. CDR3 length: 12 amino acids. The chain's CDR3 is CASSLEHLEAFF. In DNA form, the CDR3 reads TGTGCCAGCAGCTTAGAACACCTTGAAGCTTTCTTT.

By share, this clonotype ranks as medium-sized (0.01 to 0.1%). The rearrangement joins TRBV10-1 to TRBJ2-3; D gene ambiguous. From germline, CDR1 is WNHNN and CDR2 SYGVQD (reference sequence). Trimming removed 2 bases at V and 0 bases at J, with 9 bases between. This CDR3 has 15 residues. CDR3 DNA: TGCGCCAGCAGTGAGATGGACCCTAGCACAGATACGCAGTATTTT. Its translation is CASSEMDPSTDTQYF.

This clonotype is deemed medium-sized. The gene calls are TRBV7-3 and TRBJ2-5, with D perhaps TRBD2 (6 bases). V was clipped by 5 bases and J by 1 base, with 8 bases between them. The CDR3 has 13 amino acids. Germline loops: CDR1 SGHTA, CDR2 FQGTGA. The DNA for the CDR3 is TGTGCCAGCAGCCGGGACTCCCAAGAGACCCAGTACTTC. Translated, it gives CASSRDSQETQYF.

A word on this clonotype: With a much larger clone just one base away, this may be a read error. The chain uses TRBV24-1 and TRBJ2-7; TRBD1 matches 11 bases. The germline CDR1 and CDR2 sequences are KGHDR and SFDVKD. V lost 3 bases to trimming and J lost 5 bases; unmatched junction nucleotides: 5. The CDR3 is made up of 15 amino acids. The CDR3 DNA reads TGTGCCACCAGTGATGGGACAGGGGGATCCCACGAGCAGTACTTC. It codes for CATSDGTGGSHEQYF.

The V gene is TRBV6-5, the J gene TRBJ2-2; 9 bases map to TRBD1. This CDR3 has 17 residues. The germline V gene encodes CDR1 MNHEY and CDR2 SVGAGI. With 1 base clipped from V and 4 bases from J, the junction kept 7 bases outside the gene matches. The CDR3 sequence is CASSYYSRTGVTGELFF. CDR3 DNA: TGTGCCAGCAGTTACTACTCAAGGACAGGGGTCACCGGGGAGCTGTTTTTT.